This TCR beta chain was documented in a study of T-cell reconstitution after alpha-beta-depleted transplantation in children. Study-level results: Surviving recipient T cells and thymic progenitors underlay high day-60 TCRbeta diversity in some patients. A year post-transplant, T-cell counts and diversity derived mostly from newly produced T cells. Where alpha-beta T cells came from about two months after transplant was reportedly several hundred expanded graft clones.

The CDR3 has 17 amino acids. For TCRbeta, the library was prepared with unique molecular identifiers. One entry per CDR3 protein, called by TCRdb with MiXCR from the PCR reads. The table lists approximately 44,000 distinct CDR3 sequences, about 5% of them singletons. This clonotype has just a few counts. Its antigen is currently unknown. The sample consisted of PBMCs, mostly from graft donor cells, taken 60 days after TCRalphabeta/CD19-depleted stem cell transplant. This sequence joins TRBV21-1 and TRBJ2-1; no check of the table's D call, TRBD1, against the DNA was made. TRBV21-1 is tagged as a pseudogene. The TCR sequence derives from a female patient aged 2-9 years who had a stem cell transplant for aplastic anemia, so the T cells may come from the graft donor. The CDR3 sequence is CASSKDVQGVSYNEQFF. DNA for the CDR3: TGTGCCAGCAGCAAGGACGTACAGGGGGTCTCCTACAATGAGCAGTTCTTC.